The T cell receptor beta chain described here comes from a study of T-cell reconstitution after alpha-beta-depleted transplantation in children. Study-level points and caveats: Surviving recipient cells, namely T cells and thymic progenitors, were the source of high day-60 TCRbeta diversity in some patients.

Of note for this clonotype: The antigen is undetermined.

TCRbeta library construction was performed incorporating unique molecular identifiers. TCRdb reprocessed the PCR reads via MiXCR and lists one record per CDR3 protein. The sample has roughly 790,000 distinct CDR3 sequences, 16% seen once. The CDR3 runs to 18 residues. Germline assignment: CDR1 SGHAT and CDR2 FQDESV (reference sequence). J was trimmed by 6 bases and V by 5 bases; bases with no gene match: 21. J is TRBJ1-2 and V is TRBV11-1; the match to TRBD1 covers 7 bases. The sequence was collected from a male patient younger than 18 who had a stem cell transplant for acute lymphoblastic leukemia, so the T cells may come from the graft donor. Sequencing used PBMCs, mostly from graft donor cells, obtained 360 days after TCRalphabeta/CD19-depleted stem cell transplant. CDR3 in amino acids: CASSRSSYRDSTLNGYTF. The CDR3 nucleotides are TGTGCCAGCAGCCGATCAAGTTACCGGGACAGCACCCTGAATGGCTACACCTTC.